This TCR beta chain derives from a study of T-cell reconstitution after alpha-beta-depleted transplantation in children. As regards this clonotype: Its antigen is undetermined.

The TCRbeta library was prepared with unique molecular identifiers. TCRdb re-derived calls from the PCR reads in MiXCR, one entry per CDR3 protein. The sample holds 100,000 or so distinct CDR3 sequences, more than 20% seen once. The study's findings and limits: A year post-transplant, T-cell counts and diversity derived mostly from newly produced T cells.

In germline, CDR1 is SGHTA, CDR2 FQGNSA. The CDR3 totals 15 residues. The V end was cut by 5 bases, the J end by 2 bases, with 14 bases between. The chain has TRBV7-2 and TRBJ2-3, with D possibly being TRBD1 or TRBD2 (5 bases each). Source: PBMCs, taken before TCRalphabeta/CD19-depleted stem cell transplant. This sequence was found in a boy aged 2 to 10 with acute lymphoblastic leukemia, due to receive a stem cell transplant. CDR3 DNA: TGTGCCAGCAGCCCCCAGGTGGGGACCACAGATACGCAGTATTTT. It yields the protein CASSPQVGTTDTQYF.